Below are 9 T cell receptor beta chains sequenced from a single sample in a study of blood T cell repertoires in COVID-19 (dated by TCRdb to about 2020). The method was the immunoSEQ multiplex PCR assay. The table comes from immuneACCESS by way of TCRdb, which keeps in-frame sequences with V and J called. Part of the clones is missing from these tables; in studies checked, under half for an unresolved V gene and the rest for unknown reasons. The sample table lists around 60,000 clones, 88% of them with a count of one. 3% to 4.5% of the sample lies in the top ten. Sequenced input: peripheral blood. Source of these receptors: a man aged 65-85 years with acute or convalescent COVID-19.

V gene TRBV18 combines with J gene TRBJ1-2; the match to TRBD1 covers 9 bases. CDR1 KGHSH and CDR2 LQKENI come from the germline V gene. This CDR3 is built from 14 residues. The V segment lost 4 bases and the J segment 2 bases; nucleotides outside the gene matches: 2. The CDR3 DNA is TGTGCCAGCTCACTAGGACAGGGGAACTATGGCTACACCTTC. It is translated as CASSLGQGNYGYTF.

This clone appeared a single time. V and J are TRBV5-4 and TRBJ1-3; 7 positions match TRBD1. Trimming cost V 9 bases and J 0 bases; bases outside gene matches: 15. The CDR3 has 17 residues. CDR1 SGHNT and CDR2 YYREEE come from the germline V gene (reference sequence). CDR3 residues: CANANKFRDSSGNTIYF. CDR3 DNA: TGTGCCAACGCGAATAAGTTCCGGGACAGCTCTGGAAACACCATATATTTT.

The table lists this clone with a count of one. This rearrangement joins TRBV2 to TRBJ2-7; 10 bases agree with TRBD2. CDR3 length: 15 amino acids. Germline V gives CDR1 SNHLY, CDR2 FYNNEI. Losses at the gene ends were 7 bases for V and 6 bases for J; bases not matched to a gene: 12. The CDR3 here is CASITSGGAAGEQYF. DNA of the CDR3: TGTGCCAGCATTACGAGCGGGGGGGCCGCGGGCGAGCAGTACTTC.

V and J are TRBV30 and TRBJ1-5, with 12 positions matching TRBD1. The CDR3 has 14 residues. The V gene's germline CDR1 is GTSNPN and CDR2 SVGIG (reference sequence). V gave up 3 bases and J gave up 6 bases; unmatched junction bases: 3. As DNA, the CDR3 is TGTGCCTGGAGCGGGACAGGGGGCCGTCAGCCCCAGCATTTT. Amino acid sequence: CAWSGTGGRQPQHF.

The chain couples TRBV6-2 or TRBV6-3 to TRBJ2-2, with TRBD1 matching 11 bases. The CDR3 is 18 amino acids. J gave up 8 bases and V 5 bases, and 16 bases lay outside the gene matches. The germline V gene has CDR1 MNHEY and CDR2 SVGEGT. CDR3 nucleotide sequence: TGTGCCAGCAGTCCCCCTCCGGGACAGGGGGTCGTTTTGGGGGAGCTGTTTTTT. Translation gives CASSPPPGQGVVLGELFF.

The chain is built from TRBV19 and TRBJ1-4; TRBD1 agrees at 9 bases. Germline trimming cut 5 bases from V and 8 bases from J; bases unmatched to any gene: 9. CDR1 is LNHDA, CDR2 SQIVND, per germline (reference sequence). The CDR3 loop spans 15 amino acids. CDR3 sequence (DNA): TGTGCCAGTAGTGGTACAGGGGGCAGATTGGAAAAACTGTTTTTT. Translating gives CASSGTGGRLEKLFF.

The chain is built from TRBV4-2 and TRBJ1-2; no clear D gene. CDR3 length equals 15 residues. Trimming took 0 bases from V and 0 from J, leaving 8 bases between them. The germline V gene encodes CDR1 LGHNA and CDR2 YNFKEQ. The CDR3 bases are TGTGCCAGCAGCCAAGATACGGGATCTAACTATGGCTACACCTTC. Translated: CASSQDTGSNYGYTF.

V usage is TRBV6-5 and J usage is TRBJ1-4, with 7 bases fitting TRBD1. The CDR3 sequence is 14 residues long. J gave up 8 bases and V 6 bases, and 9 bases lay outside the gene matches. In germline, CDR1 is MNHEY, CDR2 SVGAGI. As DNA, the CDR3 is TGTGCCAGCAGCCTACGGACAGGCGGGGAAAAACTGTTTTTT. It codes for CASSLRTGGEKLFF.

This clone appeared once. The V and J genes are TRBV27 and TRBJ1-1, with 7 bases identical to TRBD1. Trimming cost V 8 bases and J 11 bases; bases outside gene matches: 8. This CDR3 comprises 11 residues. Germline lookup yields CDR1 MNHEY and CDR2 SMNVEV (reference sequence). The CDR3 bases are TGTGCCAGCCTTTCAGGGGGACTCGCTTTCTTT. Amino acids: CASLSGGLAFF.